This T cell receptor (beta chain) was recorded in a study of sequential checkpoint blockade in melanoma. Treatment here: randomized to nivolumab then ipilimumab (arm A) or the reverse (arm B). Profiling relied on immunoSEQ multiplex PCR, and the TCRdb table lists in-frame clones only, not all of them. The sample comprises about 17,000 clones, nearly 80% of which are singletons, and 12% rests with the top ten. With V trimmed by 2 bases and J by 0 bases, 3 bases remained unmatched. The germline CDR1 and CDR2 sequences are MDHEN and SYDVKM. CDR3 size: 15 residues. The chain recombines TRBV28 with TRBJ1-1, with 7 positions matching TRBD1. The sequence was obtained from a human donor with melanoma. Specimen: CD8+ T cells sorted from blood (inferred from file names), collected from a patient given nivolumab and ipilimumab in sequence. The CDR3 loop is CASSLTGTVNTEAFF. CDR3 in DNA: TGTGCCAGCAGTTTAACTGGGACAGTGAACACTGAAGCTTTCTTT. Combining the CDR3 with reference TRBV28 and TRBJ1-1 gives the whole variable domain DVKVTQSSRYLVKRTGEKVFLECVQDMDHENMFWYRQDPGLGLRLIYFSYDVKMKEKGDIPEGYSVSREKKERFSLILESASTNQTSMYLCASSLTGTVNTEAFFGQGTRLTVV.